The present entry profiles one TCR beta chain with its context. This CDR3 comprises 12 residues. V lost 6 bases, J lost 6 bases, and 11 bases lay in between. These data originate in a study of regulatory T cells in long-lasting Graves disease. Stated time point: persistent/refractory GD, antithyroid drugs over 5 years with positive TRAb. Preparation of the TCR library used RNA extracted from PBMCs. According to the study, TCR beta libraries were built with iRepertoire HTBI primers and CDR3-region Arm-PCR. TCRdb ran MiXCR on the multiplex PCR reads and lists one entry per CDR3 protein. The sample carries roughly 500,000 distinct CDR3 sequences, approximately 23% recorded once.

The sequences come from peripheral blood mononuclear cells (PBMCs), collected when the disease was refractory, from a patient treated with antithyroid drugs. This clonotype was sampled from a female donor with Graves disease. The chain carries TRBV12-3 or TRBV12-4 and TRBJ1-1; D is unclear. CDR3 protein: CASSRRRPEAFF. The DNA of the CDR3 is TGTGCCAGCAGCCGACGTCGGCCTGAAGCTTTCTTT.